The entry that follows covers one T cell receptor (beta chain) sequence. Which antigen it targets is not known. No base quality values were provided; no much bigger clone lies one nucleotide off. This entry comes from a study of post-analysis software for immune sequencing data (dated by TCRdb to between 2014 and 2017). With regard to the full study: The recorded disease courses included relapsing-remitting, secondary progressive and progressive-relapsing multiple sclerosis, and some patients had no subtype annotation. A subset of samples was prepared in parallel using single-end sample barcoding, then pooled and co-amplified after Illumina adapter ligation. Patient repertoires were compared against 11 previously published healthy control repertoires from donors aged roughly 6 to 26 years.

Libraries came from PCR. TCRdb shows the sequencer as Illumina HiSeq 2500. Unique molecular identifiers were incorporated into TCR beta cDNA libraries to reduce PCR and sequencing biases. About 500,000 cDNA molecules were obtained for every 1 to 10 million input T cells, so each molecule roughly corresponded to one T cell. The same protocol used for the earlier healthy control dataset was applied to prepare and sequence the patient libraries. Samples belonging to the same batch were prepared together, multiplexed and sequenced on a shared HiSeq lane. The paper's data handling went like this. MIGEC was used to process the raw barcoded reads, and molecular identifier groups with only a single read were discarded before consensus assembly and CDR3 extraction. Clonotype tables were post-analysed with VDJtools, and diversity was normalized by down-sampling all datasets to the smallest sample size. To correct batch-related cross-sample contamination, repertoire overlap clustering matched CDR3 amino acid sequences but not nucleotide sequences. TCRdb reprocessed the public reads (quality trimming at Q25 with fastp, clone calling with MiXCR) and kept in-frame beta chains. Entries are consolidated by CDR3 protein sequence, retaining the most common genes and DNA. Clone size and V and J calls follow TCRdb, not the original study. This sample holds hundreds of thousands of distinct CDR3 sequences; around a third were observed only once. Over 10% of the sample comes from the top ten.

CDR1 and CDR2 are read off the germline V gene (reference sequence) as SEHNR and FQNEAQ. The CDR3 spans 13 residues, from the cysteine through the phenylalanine. Just the 39-base CDR3 DNA is kept, in frame starting at base 1. Trimming removed 6 bases from V and 8 bases from J, leaving 14 bases between the germline ends. What the work shows at the level of the full study, not this receptor alone: Multiple sclerosis patients had significantly lower normalized Chao1 diversity than controls, a result that suggests substantial peripheral T-cell clonal expansion. Significantly higher frequencies in patients than in controls were found for several TRBV segments, including TRBV5-6, TRBV5-1 and TRBV20-1. The control group was slightly older than the multiple sclerosis patient group. When samples were clustered directly using the F measure, samples prepared in the same batch co-clustered strongly, which prompted a batch-effect correction.

To demonstrate the VDJtools post-analysis software, TCR beta repertoires were profiled from the peripheral blood of some 12 young patients with multiple sclerosis. The multiple sclerosis patients were children and adolescents ranging in age from 6 to 15 years. Sequencing input: blood. This TCR was recovered from a girl under 18 with multiple sclerosis. The rearranged chain carries TRBV7-9 and TRBJ2-1; TRBD1 is possibly the D segment (5 matching bases). The DNA reads TGTGCCAGCAGTTTCTCAGGGTACGATGAGCAGTTCTTC. This sequence encodes CASSFSGYDEQFF.